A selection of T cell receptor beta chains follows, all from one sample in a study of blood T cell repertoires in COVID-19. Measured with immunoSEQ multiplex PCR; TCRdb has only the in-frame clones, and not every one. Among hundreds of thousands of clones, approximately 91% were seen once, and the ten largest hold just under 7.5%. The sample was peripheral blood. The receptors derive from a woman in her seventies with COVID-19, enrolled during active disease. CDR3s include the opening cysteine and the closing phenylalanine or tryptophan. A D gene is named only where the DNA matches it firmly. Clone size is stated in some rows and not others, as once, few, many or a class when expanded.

CASSQGAPPETQYF	TGCGCCAGCAGCCAAGGGGCCCCGCCGGAGACCCAGTACTTC	TRBV4-1	TRBJ2-5	few	.
CASSLGGTNTDTQYF	TGCGCCAGCAGCTTGGGAGGGACAAACACAGATACGCAGTATTTT	TRBV5-1	TRBJ2-3	.	.
CASSPDPGLAGGTYEQYF	TGTGCCAGCAGCCCTGACCCGGGACTAGCGGGGGGCACCTACGAGCAGTACTTC	TRBV7-9	TRBJ2-7	.	TRBD2
CAISPGQGYNGANVLTF	TGTGCCATCAGCCCGGGGCAGGGGTATAATGGGGCCAACGTCCTGACTTTC	TRBV10-3	TRBJ2-6	.	.
CASSVSQGGNPNGYTF	TGTGCCAGCAGCGTCTCACAGGGGGGGAACCCTAATGGCTACACCTTC	TRBV9	TRBJ1-2	.	TRBD1
CAWSSGDIYEQYF	TGTGCCTGGAGTTCGGGGGATATCTACGAGCAGTACTTC	TRBV30	TRBJ2-7	.	.
CATSVGDANYGYTF	TGTGCCACCAGTGTGGGCGACGCTAACTATGGCTACACCTTC	TRBV24-1	TRBJ1-2	.	.
CASSYGAPGAFF	TGTGCCAGCAGTTACGGGGCTCCGGGAGCTTTCTTT	TRBV6-5	TRBJ1-1	.	.
CASFRGNLQYF	TGTGCCAGCTTTAGGGGGAATCTTCAGTACTTC	TRBV12-3/TRBV12-4	TRBJ2-4	.	.
CASGLGQGAGNQPQHF	TGTGCTAGTGGTTTAGGACAGGGGGCCGGGAATCAGCCCCAGCATTTT	TRBV12-5	TRBJ1-5	.	TRBD1
CASSLVQGIEPQHF	TGTGCCAGCAGTTTGGTACAGGGGATAGAGCCCCAGCATTTT	TRBV27	TRBJ1-5	.	TRBD1
CASNRRGNTEAFF	TGTGCCAGCAACCGGCGGGGGAACACTGAAGCTTTCTTT	TRBV28	TRBJ1-1	.	.
CASSSTGETQYF	TGTGCCAGCAGCTCGACAGGGGAGACCCAGTACTTC	TRBV5-6	TRBJ2-5	.	TRBD1
CASSLGQNYGYTF	TGTGCCAGCAGCTTAGGGCAGAACTATGGCTACACCTTC	TRBV11-2	TRBJ1-2	.	.
CASSLDPSSYNSPLHF	TGTGCCAGCAGCTTAGATCCGAGCTCCTATAATTCACCCCTCCACTTT	TRBV7-2	TRBJ1-6	.	.
CASSLAGPSPLHF	TGTGCCAGCAGCTTGGCAGGGCCGTCACCCCTCCACTTT	TRBV5-6	TRBJ1-6	.	.
CASSPPLGTDTQYF	TGTGCCAGCAGCCCTCCACTTGGCACAGATACGCAGTATTTT	TRBV4-2	TRBJ2-3	.	.
CASSPTESLPYEQYF	TGTGCCAGCTCACCCACGGAGAGCCTTCCCTACGAGCAGTACTTC	TRBV18	TRBJ2-7	.	.
CASSTGTGGIREGYTF	TGTGCCAGCAGCACCGGGACAGGGGGTATCAGGGAAGGCTACACCTTC	TRBV5-6	TRBJ1-2	.	TRBD1
CASSHTGDYEQYF	TGCGCCAGCAGCCACACAGGGGACTACGAGCAGTACTTC	TRBV4-1	TRBJ2-7	.	TRBD1
CASRRDRQDNEKLFF	TGTGCCAGCCGCAGAGACCGACAAGATAATGAAAAACTGTTTTTT	TRBV19	TRBJ1-4	.	.
CASSTGRAQYF	TGTGCCAGCAGTACAGGGCGAGCGCAGTATTTT	TRBV6-5	TRBJ2-3	many	.
CSVWQGAETQYF	TGCAGCGTGTGGCAGGGGGCGGAGACCCAGTACTTC	TRBV29-1	TRBJ2-5	.	TRBD1
CASSFTQGAPPGANVLTF	TGTGCCAGCAGTTTTACACAGGGCGCCCCCCCTGGGGCCAACGTCCTGACTTTC	TRBV27	TRBJ2-6	.	.
CASSFGGARTGELFF	TGTGCCAGCAGCTTCGGGGGGGCCAGAACCGGGGAGCTGTTTTTT	TRBV3-1/TRBV3-2	TRBJ2-2	many	TRBD2
CASSLSLRPQETQYF	TGTGCCAGCAGCTTATCCCTACGCCCCCAAGAGACCCAGTACTTC	TRBV7-7	TRBJ2-5	.	.
CASGNRGHMGYTF	TGTGCTAGTGGTAACAGGGGGCATATGGGCTACACCTTC	TRBV12-5	TRBJ1-2	.	TRBD1
CASSPAEGTNYGYTF	TGTGCCAGCTCACCTGCTGAGGGTACTAACTATGGCTACACCTTC	TRBV18	TRBJ1-2	.	.
CATSDYRGSGNEQFF	TGTGCCACCAGTGATTATAGGGGCTCGGGCAATGAGCAGTTCTTC	TRBV24-1	TRBJ2-1	.	.
CAWSGELSSGPQHF	TGTGCCTGGAGCGGTGAACTGAGTTCGGGGCCCCAGCATTTT	TRBV30	TRBJ1-5	.	.
CASSQVPGSSYNEQFF	TGCGCCAGCAGCCAAGTCCCGGGGAGCTCCTACAATGAGCAGTTCTTC	TRBV4-3	TRBJ2-1	.	.
CASSETGFATEAFF	TGTGCCAGCAGTGAGACCGGGTTTGCCACTGAAGCTTTCTTT	TRBV2	TRBJ1-1	.	.